This T cell receptor (beta chain) was recovered during a study of cytomegalovirus exposure and HLA in healthy donors. Regarding the study as a whole: Some V segments (TRBV6-2 and TRBV6-3 among them) were excluded as indistinguishable.

Researchers ran the PCR with 60 Vbeta and 13 Jbeta primers. In the authors' methods: Roughly 12 million shared chains were among roughly 81 million unique TCR beta chains counted in a later analysis. Repertoires were generated with immunoSEQ multiplex PCR, while TCRdb's copy carries only in-frame clones and drops some. That table furnishes V, J and clone size, whereas the DNA furnished D and trimming. The repertoire holds about 160,000 clones, with about 80% as singletons. As for the donors, each was a healthy bone marrow donor. Points on this clone: No antigen is known for it.

Trimming left V 1 base short and J 4 bases short, with 9 bases between. The CDR3 runs 13 residues. Germline CDR1 reads SGHKS; CDR2 reads YYEKEE (reference sequence). The clonotype was recovered from a man between 25 and 39 years old in good health and CMV-seronegative. V usage is TRBV5-5 and J usage is TRBJ2-7; D gene ambiguous. Source material: PBMCs. The CDR3 DNA sequence: TGTGCCAGCAGCTTGTCAGCGCCTTACGAGCAGTACTTC. It translates to CASSLSAPYEQYF.